The clone carrying this T cell receptor (beta chain) was recorded at least ten times. Its matching antigen is unknown. The data were obtained in a study of regulatory T cells in long-lasting Graves disease. Study in general: Graves' cases, newly diagnosed, had used antithyroid drugs under 3 months.

Indicated time point: newly diagnosed GD, antithyroid drugs for less than 3 months. The TCR library was made from RNA extracted from PBMCs. Study results and limitations: Thyroid tissue went unstudied; only peripheral blood was examined.

CDR1 and CDR2 (germline): DFQATT, SNEGSKA (reference sequence). V lost 3 bases, J lost 5 bases, and 6 bases stayed unmatched. This CDR3 comprises 13 residues. Arm-PCR of CDR3 regions and iRepertoire HTBI primers were the basis on which TCR beta libraries were built. Each CDR3 protein gets one entry after TCRdb re-called the multiplex PCR reads with MiXCR. The table has roughly 530,000 distinct CDR3 sequences, more than 15% seen once. These records were also assigned to another study, of T cells in Graves' hyperthyroidism and ophthalmopathy. This second report adds: Stable Graves' hyperthyroidism meant no ophthalmopathy progression within 18 months.

V and J are TRBV20-1 and TRBJ2-5; TRBD1 matches at 7 bases. Sequences were derived from peripheral blood mononuclear cells (PBMCs), sampled at new diagnosis, from a patient treated with antithyroid drugs. The source of this sequence is a woman aged 35-65 years with Graves disease. CDR3 loop: CSARGQRTETQYF. The CDR3 DNA reads as TGCAGTGCTAGGGGACAGCGGACGGAGACCCAGTACTTC.